A selection of T cell receptor beta chains follows, all from one sample in a study of T-cell reconstitution after alpha-beta-depleted transplantation in children. One entry per CDR3 protein, called by TCRdb with MiXCR from the PCR reads. The data hold roughly 70,000 distinct CDR3 sequences, with just under 5% observed a single time. Here the sequenced sample was PBMCs, mostly from graft donor cells, taken 180 days after TCRalphabeta/CD19-depleted stem cell transplant. Every receptor here comes from a boy under three years old who had a stem cell transplant for acute myeloid leukemia, so the T cells may come from the graft donor. Both conserved end residues are part of each CDR3. The order of the fields is clone size, CDR3 length, D gene, V gene, J gene, CDR3 protein, CDR3 DNA. A D gene is named only where the DNA matches it firmly. Size values are once, few and many counts, or a class for expanded clones, and some rows have none.

many,17,NA,TRBV18,TRBJ2-2,CASPVGSGQTNTGELFF,TGTGCCAGCCCCGTGGGCAGCGGACAGACGAACACCGGGGAGCTGTTTTTT
many,15,NA,TRBV20-1,TRBJ2-5,CSARDQPGHSATQYF,TGCAGTGCTAGAGATCAACCAGGCCACTCGGCAACCCAGTACTTC
NA,15,TRBD2,TRBV19,TRBJ2-1,CASRPGLAGKNEQFF,TGTGCCAGTAGGCCGGGACTAGCGGGGAAAAATGAGCAGTTCTTC
many,17,NA,TRBV7-9,TRBJ2-1,CASSSPWGAYHVNEQFF,TGTGCCAGCAGCTCCCCGTGGGGGGCCTATCATGTCAATGAGCAGTTCTTC
many,13,NA,TRBV19,TRBJ2-4,CASSIVGKNIQYF,TGTGCCAGTAGTATTGTCGGCAAAAACATTCAGTACTTC
many,16,NA,TRBV7-9,TRBJ1-1,CASSPRGGGRLTEAFF,TGTGCCAGCAGCCCCCGAGGGGGGGGGAGATTAACTGAAGCTTTCTTT
many,11,NA,TRBV20-1,TRBJ2-3,CSASPSPTQYF,TGCAGTGCTAGTCCCTCCCCTACGCAGTATTTT
many,16,NA,TRBV12-3/TRBV12-4,TRBJ2-7,CASSFPGLISSYEQYF,TGTGCCAGCAGTTTTCCGGGACTGATTTCCTCCTACGAGCAGTACTTC
many,15,TRBD1,TRBV4-1,TRBJ2-5,CASSQADRVGETQYF,TGCGCCAGCAGCCAAGCTGACAGGGTTGGAGAGACCCAGTACTTC
many,13,NA,TRBV6-2/TRBV6-3,TRBJ1-2,CASHGAGKGGYTF,TGTGCCAGCCACGGAGCGGGGAAAGGTGGCTACACCTTC
many,18,TRBD2,TRBV28,TRBJ2-3,CASSLRLRASGYTDTQYF,TGTGCCAGCAGTTTAAGGTTGAGGGCTAGCGGGTACACAGATACGCAGTATTTT
many,14,TRBD1,TRBV20-1,TRBJ2-5,CSATGQGLEETQYF,TGCAGTGCAACGGGACAGGGTTTAGAGGAGACCCAGTACTTC
many,14,NA,TRBV29-1,TRBJ1-1,CSDGRGVGNTEAFF,TGCAGCGACGGGCGGGGCGTCGGGAACACTGAAGCTTTCTTT
NA,16,NA,TRBV2,TRBJ1-4,CASSEAGSATNEKLFF,TGTGCCAGCAGTGAAGCAGGGTCTGCAACTAATGAAAAACTGTTTTTT
many,12,NA,TRBV12-3/TRBV12-4,TRBJ1-2,CASSRAAAGYTF,TGTGCCAGCAGCAGGGCGGCGGCTGGCTACACCTTC
many,14,TRBD1,TRBV5-1,TRBJ1-1,CASSLDRGSAEAFF,TGCGCCAGCAGCCTTGACAGGGGGAGCGCTGAAGCTTTCTTT
many,13,TRBD2,TRBV7-9,TRBJ2-1,CASSSFREGRPFF,TGTGCCAGCAGCTCATTTAGGGAGGGCAGGCCGTTCTTC
many,13,NA,TRBV3-1,TRBJ2-7,CASSQWNSYEQYF,TGTGCCAGCAGCCAATGGAACAGCTACGAGCAGTACTTC
many,12,NA,TRBV5-1,TRBJ2-5,CASSFRQETQYF,TGCGCCAGCAGCTTCAGACAAGAGACCCAGTACTTC
many,15,NA,TRBV18,TRBJ2-5,CASSPLEGWAETQYF,TGTGCCAGCTCACCACTGGAGGGGTGGGCAGAGACCCAGTACTTC
many,12,NA,TRBV5-1,TRBJ2-7,CASSPVGYEHYF,TGCGCCAGCAGCCCCGTGGGGTACGAGCATTACTTC
many,13,NA,TRBV12-3/TRBV12-4,TRBJ1-6,CASRPRVNSPLHF,TGTGCCAGCAGACCCAGGGTTAATTCACCCCTCCACTTT
many,13,NA,TRBV20-1,TRBJ1-1,CSAWDNENTEAFF,TGCAGTGCTTGGGACAATGAGAACACTGAAGCTTTCTTT
many,11,NA,TRBV6-6,TRBJ2-7,CASSAPGEQYF,TGTGCCAGCAGTGCGCCCGGCGAGCAGTACTTC
many,14,NA,TRBV6-5,TRBJ2-2,CASSYSDSPRELFF,TGTGCCAGCAGTTACTCAGACAGCCCAAGGGAGCTGTTTTTT
many,16,NA,TRBV7-2,TRBJ2-5,CASSGTGTSYQETQYF,TGTGCCAGCAGTGGCACCGGGACTTCGTACCAAGAGACCCAGTACTTC
many,17,NA,TRBV4-2,TRBJ1-6,CASSQTRHGEGNSPLHF,TGTGCCAGCAGCCAAACGCGACACGGAGAGGGTAATTCACCCCTCCACTTT
many,14,TRBD1,TRBV15,TRBJ2-5,CATSRGQDQETQYF,TGTGCCACCAGTCGAGGACAGGACCAAGAGACCCAGTACTTC
medium-sized,14,TRBD2,TRBV29-1,TRBJ2-5,CSVASGGARETQYF,TGCAGCGTGGCAAGCGGGGGGGCCCGCGAGACCCAGTACTTC
many,14,TRBD1,TRBV12-3/TRBV12-4,TRBJ1-1,CATGTGTGVSEAFF,TGTGCCACAGGTACGGGTACAGGGGTCTCTGAAGCTTTCTTT
many,17,NA,TRBV20-1,TRBJ2-3,CSAQRGGRRGVPDTQYF,TGCAGTGCCCAGAGAGGGGGTAGAAGGGGGGTCCCAGATACGCAGTATTTT
many,12,NA,TRBV12-3/TRBV12-4,TRBJ1-1,CASGWENTEAFF,TGTGCCAGCGGCTGGGAGAACACTGAAGCTTTCTTT
many,16,NA,TRBV5-1,TRBJ2-2,CASSLGGNTNTGELFF,TGCGCCAGCAGCTTGGGCGGCAATACGAACACCGGGGAGCTGTTTTTT
many,13,NA,TRBV4-3,TRBJ1-6,CASSPGSNSPLHF,TGCGCCAGCAGCCCAGGCTCGAATTCACCCCTCCACTTT
many,14,TRBD1,TRBV7-4,TRBJ1-3,CASSFRGLGNTIYF,TGTGCCAGCAGCTTCAGGGGGCTTGGAAACACCATATATTTT
many,12,NA,TRBV28,TRBJ1-2,CASRAGASGYTF,TGTGCCAGCAGGGCGGGGGCATCTGGCTACACCTTC
many,14,NA,TRBV6-5,TRBJ2-2,CASSYSEVLGELFF,TGTGCCAGCAGTTACTCAGAAGTATTGGGGGAGCTGTTTTTT
many,18,NA,TRBV9,TRBJ2-1,CASSVGRRGGSSYNEQFF,TGTGCCAGCAGCGTAGGTAGGAGAGGGGGTAGCTCCTACAATGAGCAGTTCTTC
many,13,NA,TRBV29-1,TRBJ2-5,CSVRLLLRETQYF,TGCAGCGTTAGACTGCTTCTTCGGGAGACCCAGTACTTC
many,14,NA,TRBV9,TRBJ2-7,CASSVAFEGYEQYF,TGTGCCAGCAGCGTAGCGTTCGAGGGATACGAGCAGTACTTC
NA,16,NA,TRBV6-5,TRBJ1-2,CASSYSGRRRVYGYTF,TGTGCCAGCAGTTACTCAGGACGACGGCGGGTTTATGGCTACACCTTC
many,15,TRBD2,TRBV7-2,TRBJ2-7,CASSLVAGGEREQYF,TGTGCCAGCAGCTTAGTAGCGGGGGGTGAGAGAGAGCAGTACTTC